The TCR beta chain under discussion was sequenced for a study of the immune and genomic landscape of osteosarcoma (dated by TCRdb to 2018 to 2021). Context from the whole study: The overall cohort included about 51 pediatric and adult patients with high-grade osteosarcoma, and the median age at diagnosis was around 28 years (range roughly 5-90). To define immunogenic potential, the study profiled osteosarcoma specimens using whole genome, RNA and T-cell receptor sequencing, along with immunohistochemistry and reverse phase protein arrays. An explanation for the limited clinical activity of immune checkpoint inhibitors in osteosarcoma was sought in the study. To characterize the osteosarcoma immunogenomic landscape, TCR sequencing results were integrated with transcriptome, protein array and immunostaining data. The cohort was enriched for poor-risk disease, with more than 72% showing unfavorable pathologic response to standard therapy and more than 65% deceased. Each of three patients provided a couple of samples from the same tumor site. In the overall cohort, 55% to 65% of patients were male, and localized disease at diagnosis was presented by roughly 80% of patients. General study outcomes and caveats: Productive TCR clonality was found to be low overall, with an average of 0.09 and a maximum of 0.3, which suggested limited T-cell clonal expansion. Alongside the frozen tumor specimens, matched blood was collected from only two patients. Because osteosarcoma is rare and all possible samples were collected, sample size was not determined by any statistical method. Clonality benchmarks were derived from external normal skin and healthy peripheral blood data rather than from matched normal tissue. In five cases a single hyperexpanded clone dominated the repertoire, and each of those five cases had fewer than 100 T-cell clonotypes. Although TCR productive clonality was higher in the immune-hot C3 cluster than in the cold C1 cluster, TCR productive clonality was still low overall.

For CDR1 and CDR2, the germline V gene (reference sequence) lists GTSNPN and SVGIG. Counted from cysteine to phenylalanine, this CDR3 has 17 amino acids. Just the 51-base CDR3 DNA is kept, in frame starting at base 1. V is pared back by 5 bases and J by 5 bases, with 22 bases lying between the germline termini. Specimens were post-treatment primary, local recurrence and metastasis tumors from poor-prognosis patients. About this clone: The antigen it recognizes is unknown. It has no much larger one-base neighbor in the sample; base qualities were not kept.

TCR beta chain CDR3 regions were immunosequenced with the ImmunoSEQ Assay (Adaptive Biotechnologies). Concerning the study's data processing: The ImmunoSEQ Analyzer platform was used to export TCRB rearrangements, read counts, read proportions and gene usage. T-cell clonality was calculated from productive rearrangements as 1 minus Pielou's evenness. In the clonal space homeostasis analysis, clonotypes were grouped as rare, small, medium, large or hyperexpanded (0.01 to 1 of the repertoire). TCR productive clonality was compared across immune clusters C1, C2 and C3 using the Wilcoxon rank sum test. In TCRdb, the immuneACCESS table is reduced to in-frame sequences with V and J assigned. These tables do not hold every clone; where another copy was compared, an unresolved V gene accounts for under half, and the others remain unexplained. V and J calls and clone size follow that table, whereas D and trimming were derived from the DNA. The sample table holds dozens of clones.

The receptor was isolated from a woman aged 70-85 years with osteosarcoma. The age is the age at diagnosis. The chain joins TRBV30 to TRBJ2-6, with the D gene call left open. The material sequenced was primary tumor tissue from the scapula. Reading the label with the study, this specimen's cell subset or site is: resected primary osteosarcoma tumor. The sequenced DNA: TGTGCCTGGGTAGAAAGGCGTTATAAAAGTCGGGCCAACGTCCTGACTTTC. Translated, it gives CAWVERRYKSRANVLTF.